Included here is one TCR beta chain sequence, with context. The sample originates from a study of cytomegalovirus exposure and HLA in healthy donors. Looked up from germline, CDR1 is MNHNS and CDR2 is SASEGT. The CDR3 loop spans 13 amino acids. Germline trimming cut 6 bases from V and 4 bases from J; bases unmatched to any gene: 5. The data were produced by immunoSEQ multiplex PCR, yet TCRdb's version contains in-frame clones alone and is incomplete. The sample includes approximately 140,000 clones, 70% to 90% of them seen just once. The clonotype was recovered from a man aged 18 to 29 in good health and CMV-seropositive. The chain has TRBV6-1 and TRBJ2-5; the match to TRBD1 covers 7 bases. Input material: PBMCs. CDR3 bases: TGTGCCAGCAGGGAAAGGGACAGAGAGACCCAGTACTTC. It specifies CASRERDRETQYF.